These 15 T cell receptor beta chains came from one sample sequenced in a study of shared clonotypes between healthy human individuals. Clones were read by immunoSEQ multiplex PCR, and TCRdb kept only the in-frame ones, dropping some. The sample has some 1 million clones; around 76% are singletons. The source material was memory CD4+ T cells sorted from blood. Indicated subset: CD45RA-negative fraction. These receptors all come from a man aged 18 to 29 in good health.

This clone was recorded a few times. The CDR3 here is CASTGWRYGYTF. CDR3 nucleotide sequence: TGTGCCAGCACGGGTTGGCGGTATGGCTACACCTTC. The chain links TRBV6-1 to TRBJ1-2; D uncertain. This CDR3 has 12 residues. The germline gives CDR1 MNHNS, CDR2 SASEGT. V was trimmed by 7 bases and J by 5 bases, leaving 11 bases between them.

As regards this clone: Compared with germline, one end of the junction differs, possibly owing to a read error. The sample has other DNA sequences that encode this CDR3 too. The rearrangement links TRBV5-1 to TRBJ1-2; 8 nucleotides line up with TRBD1. CDR3 length equals 14 residues. Germline CDR1 and CDR2: SGHRS and YFSETQ. CDR3: CASSLDRVDYGYTF. CDR3 nucleotide sequence: TGCGCCAGCAGTTTGGACAGGGTCGACTATGGCTACACCTTC.

The count of this clone is one. The chain is built from TRBV20-1 and TRBJ2-3; no firm D call. Trimming took off 6 bases at V and 6 bases at J, with 10 bases between the two ends. Germline CDR1 reads DFQATT; CDR2 reads SNEGSKA (reference sequence). The CDR3 loop spans 11 amino acids. The CDR3: CSAVQSDTQYF. In nucleotides, the CDR3 is TGCAGTGCAGTACAGTCTGATACGCAGTATTTT.

Concerning this clone itself: Other DNA sequences of this sample code for an identical CDR3. The chain employs TRBV5-1 and TRBJ2-7; D not resolved. Trimming left V 3 bases short and J 0 bases short, with 7 bases between. Germline lookup yields CDR1 SGHRS and CDR2 YFSETQ. CDR3 length: 13 amino acids. The CDR3 loop reads CASSSGSSYEQYF. The CDR3 coding sequence is TGCGCCAGCAGCTCCGGGTCCTCCTACGAGCAGTACTTC.

This clone was found once. This rearrangement joins TRBV18 to TRBJ2-5; 8 nucleotides line up with TRBD1. The CDR3 has 13 residues. V was pared by 6 bases and J by 4 bases, with 4 bases of the junction left unmatched. CDR1 is KGHSH and CDR2 is LQKENI in the germline V gene. CDR3 sequence: CASSKTGAETQYF. CDR3 bases: TGTGCCAGCTCGAAGACAGGGGCAGAGACCCAGTACTTC.

The chain combines TRBV5-1 with TRBJ2-3, with 9 bases matching TRBD2. The CDR3 has 16 amino acids. V was clipped by 1 base and J by 2 bases; unmatched bases: 5. Germline loops: CDR1 SGHRS, CDR2 YFSETQ. In nucleotides, the CDR3 is TGCGCCAGCAGCTTGTTGCTAGCGGGGCACACAGATACGCAGTATTTT. This encodes CASSLLLAGHTDTQYF.

The chain joins TRBV4-1 to TRBJ2-3; D assignment may be TRBD1 or TRBD2 (6 bases each). Germline CDR1 and CDR2: MGHRA and YSYEKL. The CDR3 runs 15 residues. Trimming left V 6 bases short and J 2 bases short, with 15 bases between. The chain's CDR3 is CASRVLGGPTDTQYF. CDR3 DNA: TGCGCCAGCAGGGTCTTGGGGGGCCCCACAGATACGCAGTATTTT.

This chain joins TRBV7-2 and TRBJ1-1; a possible D gene is TRBD1 (5 bases). The CDR3 runs to 13 residues. Germline V lookup: CDR1 SGHTA, CDR2 FQGNSA. V lost 7 bases to trimming and J lost 4 bases, with 13 bases between them. The CDR3 spells CASTTQGGTEAFF. For the CDR3, the DNA is TGTGCCAGCACCACCCAGGGTGGCACTGAAGCTTTCTTT.

The rearrangement joins TRBV30 to TRBJ1-1; unclear D gene. Looked up from germline, CDR1 is GTSNPN and CDR2 is SVGIG (reference sequence). This CDR3 spans 14 amino acids. Deletions cut 2 bases from V and 4 bases from J, with 14 bases between. In DNA, the CDR3 is TGTGCCTGGAGTCCGGACGGGGTGGGCACTGAAGCTTTCTTT. Translation gives CAWSPDGVGTEAFF.

Turning to this clone: With only one base between it and a far larger clone, this is likely a read error. The V and J genes are TRBV5-4 and TRBJ2-1, with D perhaps assigned TRBD1 or TRBD2 (5 bases each). The CDR3 totals 14 residues. Germline CDR1 reads SGHNT; CDR2 reads YYREEE (reference sequence). The CDR3 DNA sequence: TGTGCCAGCAGCCGTACGGGGACCCACAATGGGCAGTTCTTC. Its translation: CASSRTGTHNGQFF.

The chain recombines TRBV29-1 with TRBJ2-7; a possible D gene is TRBD2 (5 bases). There are 11 residues in the CDR3. The ends were cut back, 4 bases at V and 5 bases at J, with 9 bases in the middle. Germline values: CDR1 SQVTM, CDR2 ANQGSEA. The CDR3 sequence is CSVGTVHEQYF. The DNA for the CDR3 is TGCAGCGTTGGGACTGTCCACGAGCAGTACTTC.

The chain carries TRBV7-9 and TRBJ2-7; TRBD1 is a possible D gene (7 bases). This CDR3 spans 15 amino acids. The V gene's germline CDR1 is SEHNR and CDR2 FQNEAQ (reference sequence). V was trimmed by 5 bases and J by 6 bases, leaving 20 bases between them. The CDR3 spells CASSDRYTQGGEQYF. The DNA of the CDR3 is TGTGCCAGCAGCGACCGGTACACGCAGGGGGGCGAGCAGTACTTC.

A remark on this clone: In the same sample, other DNA sequences code for this CDR3. Here the CDR3 reads CASRLAGGSYNEQFF. CDR3 coding DNA: TGTGCCAGCCGACTAGCGGGTGGCTCCTACAATGAGCAGTTCTTC. This sequence joins TRBV7-2 and TRBJ2-1, with TRBD2 identical over 10 bases. Germline CDR1 and CDR2: SGHTA and FQGNSA. The CDR3 length is 15 residues. With V trimmed by 8 bases and J by 0 bases, 4 bases remained unmatched.

This rearrangement joins TRBV28 to TRBJ1-5; D may be TRBD1 (5 bases). V shed 4 bases and J shed 7 bases, with 20 bases lying between them. Germline values: CDR1 MDHEN, CDR2 SYDVKM. This CDR3 spans 16 amino acids. The DNA for the CDR3 is TGTGCCAGCAGTTCTCCAACAGAGCGAGGGGCCCAGCCCCAGCATTTT. Translating gives CASSSPTERGAQPQHF.

This chain joins TRBV18 and TRBJ2-7; the D gene is possibly TRBD1 (6 bases). The CDR3 runs 14 residues. The V end was cut by 5 bases, the J end by 6 bases, with 17 bases between. CDR1 is KGHSH and CDR2 is LQKENI in the germline V gene. In DNA form, the CDR3 reads TGTGCCAGCTCATCGCTAGAGGGGGTGAGCGAGCAGTACTTC. Translated: CASSSLEGVSEQYF.